This is a list of T cell receptor beta chains from one sample in a study of T-cell reconstitution after alpha-beta-depleted transplantation in children. TCRdb fed the PCR reads into MiXCR, producing one record per CDR3 protein. In the table there are fewer than 750,000 distinct CDR3 sequences, about 23% of which are singletons. The sample consisted of PBMCs, mostly from graft donor cells, taken 360 days after TCRalphabeta/CD19-depleted stem cell transplant. The receptors originated from a boy in the first two years of life who had a stem cell transplant for acute myeloid leukemia, so the T cells may come from the graft donor. The CDR3 runs from the conserved cysteine through the conserved F or W. The D gene is left open where the match is weak. Expanded clones get a size class; other rows say once, few or many, or leave the size out.

size,D,V,J,DNA,CDR3
NA,NA,TRBV9,TRBJ2-7,TGTGCCAGCAGCGTAGGCAGCGAGCGGTACGAGCAGTACTTC,CASSVGSERYEQYF
few,NA,TRBV29-1,TRBJ1-2,TGCAGCGTTGAAGACCAGGGTTCAAACTATGGCTACACCTTC,CSVEDQGSNYGYTF
few,TRBD2,TRBV9,TRBJ2-5,TGTGCCAGCAGCGTAGCAGGACTAGCGGGCCAAGAGACCCAGTACTTC,CASSVAGLAGQETQYF
NA,TRBD1,TRBV20-1,TRBJ2-1,TGCAGTGCTAGATGGGACAGGCCCAGTGAGCAGTTCTTC,CSARWDRPSEQFF
many,TRBD2,TRBV7-2,TRBJ2-1,TGTGCCAGCAGCTTAGCCCGCCTGACTAGCGGGGGAGTCAATGAGCAGTTCTTC,CASSLARLTSGGVNEQFF
NA,NA,TRBV10-3,TRBJ1-1,TGTGCCGGTGGAGGGAGGTTTCGAATGAACACTGAAGCTTTCTTT,CAGGGRFRMNTEAFF
NA,TRBD1,TRBV15,TRBJ2-5,TGTGCCACCAGGAAAGGACAGGGGGCGTTTGGGGAGACCCAGTACTTC,CATRKGQGAFGETQYF
NA,TRBD1,TRBV24-1,TRBJ2-7,TGTGCCACCAGTGATGGTATGACAGGGGGCTGGTACGAGCAGTACTTC,CATSDGMTGGWYEQYF
few,NA,TRBV6-1,TRBJ2-3,TGTGCCAGCAGTGAACCCCTGCAGGGGCCAAGGGCAGATACGCAGTATTTT,CASSEPLQGPRADTQYF
many,TRBD1,TRBV5-6,TRBJ2-1,TGTGCCAGCAGCCGAGCCGCGGACAGGGGGCATAAGTATGAGCAGTTCTTC,CASSRAADRGHKYEQFF
NA,NA,TRBV5-1,TRBJ1-1,TGCGCCAGCAGCTTGCTGGGGCAGAACACTGAAGCTTTCTTT,CASSLLGQNTEAFF
NA,NA,TRBV28,TRBJ1-1,TGTGCCAGCAGTATCCCCGGGAACACTGAAGCTTTCTTT,CASSIPGNTEAFF
many,NA,TRBV15,TRBJ2-5,TGTGCCACCAGCAGAGCTGACAACTTGCAGGAGACCCAGTACTTC,CATSRADNLQETQYF
NA,NA,TRBV11-2,TRBJ2-3,TGTGCCAGCAGCTTAGCTGGGAGTCGGGGCACAGATACGCAGTATTTT,CASSLAGSRGTDTQYF
many,NA,TRBV5-6,TRBJ2-5,TGTGCCAGCAGCTCAGTGATGATAGAGACCCAGTACTTC,CASSSVMIETQYF
NA,TRBD1,TRBV11-3,TRBJ2-3,TGTGCCAGCAGGTTTCCATCGGGACAGGGGATAACGGGAGAATCCACAGATACGCAGTATTTT,CASRFPSGQGITGESTDTQYF
many,NA,TRBV9,TRBJ2-5,TGTGCCAGCAGCGTCGGAAATATCAGGGGGGCCCAAGAGACCCAGTACTTC,CASSVGNIRGAQETQYF
many,NA,TRBV9,TRBJ2-3,TGTGCCAGCAGCGTAGTGGGGACCACACGGCCACTCACAGATACGCAGTATTTT,CASSVVGTTRPLTDTQYF
few,TRBD1,TRBV4-3,TRBJ2-7,TGCGCCAGCAGCCAAGGGGGTTGGGACAGGGGTTACGAGCAGTACTTC,CASSQGGWDRGYEQYF
many,NA,TRBV12-3/TRBV12-4,TRBJ1-2,TGTGCCAGCAGTTTTTCAGGGAGGAAACGAGGTGGCTACACCTTC,CASSFSGRKRGGYTF
few,NA,TRBV20-1,TRBJ2-5,TGCAGTGCTAGAGTGGCAGGGCTCCAAGAGACCCAGTACTTC,CSARVAGLQETQYF
many,TRBD2,TRBV4-3,TRBJ2-1,TGCGCCAGCAGCCAAGGGTGGCTAGCGGGGGCCATCGACAATGAGCAGTTCTTC,CASSQGWLAGAIDNEQFF
many,NA,TRBV29-1,TRBJ2-5,TGCAGCGTTGATTCCATACAAGAGACCCAGTACTTC,CSVDSIQETQYF
many,TRBD2,TRBV20-1,TRBJ2-1,TGCAGTGCCCTCTCGGGACTAGCGGTCTACAATGAGCAGTTCTTC,CSALSGLAVYNEQFF
NA,TRBD2,TRBV20-1,TRBJ2-1,TGCAGTGCTAGGGCGCTAGCGGGGGGGCCCTATGAGCAGTTCTTC,CSARALAGGPYEQFF
NA,TRBD2,TRBV5-1,TRBJ2-3,TGCGCCAGCAGCTTGGTACAAGCTAGCGGGGGGTCCCCAGATACGCAGTATTTT,CASSLVQASGGSPDTQYF
few,TRBD1,TRBV6-2/TRBV6-3,TRBJ2-1,TGTGCCAGCAGTCCCGGACAGGTCAGGAATGAGCAGTTCTTC,CASSPGQVRNEQFF
few,NA,TRBV20-1,TRBJ2-3,TGCAGTGCTAGGGCTAGCGGCACAGATACGCAGTATTTT,CSARASGTDTQYF
many,NA,TRBV12-3/TRBV12-4,TRBJ2-3,TGTGCCAGCAGCATCCTCCGGGGAAACACAGATACGCAGTATTTT,CASSILRGNTDTQYF
NA,NA,TRBV5-8,TRBJ2-5,TGTGCCAGCAGCTTGGCCACGAGGACCCAGTACTTC,CASSLATRTQYF
many,NA,TRBV4-3,TRBJ2-5,TGCGCCAGCAGCCAAGATCGGCGGCAGGCGGCAGAGACCCAGTACTTC,CASSQDRRQAAETQYF
NA,NA,TRBV5-4,TRBJ1-2,TGTGCCAGCAGAGACAGGTTAAACTATGGCTACACCTTC,CASRDRLNYGYTF
NA,TRBD1,TRBV5-6,TRBJ1-2,TGTGCCAGCAGCCGAGACAGGGTATATGGCTACACCTTC,CASSRDRVYGYTF
many,NA,TRBV3-1,TRBJ1-1,TGTGCCAGCAGCCAAGGACAGACTGAAGCTTTCTTT,CASSQGQTEAFF
many,NA,TRBV4-2,TRBJ2-2,TGTGCCAGCAGCCAACTTAACAGGGTCGGGGAGCTGTTTTTT,CASSQLNRVGELFF
few,TRBD1,TRBV12-3/TRBV12-4,TRBJ2-2,TGTGCCAGCAGTTTATGGGACAGCAACACCGGGGAGCTGTGTTTT,CASSLWDSNTGELCF
NA,TRBD2,TRBV20-1,TRBJ2-3,TGCAGTGCTAGATACTGGACTAGCGGGGGCCTGATCACTAGCACAGATACGCAGTATTTT,CSARYWTSGGLITSTDTQYF
few,TRBD1,TRBV15,TRBJ2-3,TGTGCCACCAGCAGGGAGGACAGGCAAACAGATACGCAGTATTTT,CATSREDRQTDTQYF
NA,TRBD1,TRBV7-2,TRBJ1-2,TGTGCCAGCAGCCCACGGTCGACAGGGTCTGGCTACACCTTC,CASSPRSTGSGYTF
many,NA,TRBV11-3,TRBJ1-1,TGTGCCAGCACGTTCCGGGGGGCGCACACTGAAGCTTTCTTT,CASTFRGAHTEAFF
few,NA,TRBV28,TRBJ2-1,TGTGCCAGCGGACCCACCGGGGGAGATGAGCAGTTCTTC,CASGPTGGDEQFF
few,NA,TRBV5-1,TRBJ2-3,TGCGCCAGCAGCTTTCGGGTTGGCACAGATACGCAGTATTTT,CASSFRVGTDTQYF
many,NA,TRBV29-1,TRBJ2-5,TGCAGCGTTGAAGAGGGGCAAGAGACCCAGTACTTC,CSVEEGQETQYF
NA,NA,TRBV7-9,TRBJ2-1,TGTGCCAGCAGCTTAGGTGCTAGGAGGGAAGAAGGCAATGAGCAGTTCTTC,CASSLGARREEGNEQFF
many,NA,TRBV4-1,TRBJ1-5,TGCGCCAGCAGCCAAGACAGGAGGAGCAATCAGCCCCAGCATTTT,CASSQDRRSNQPQHF
many,NA,TRBV12-3/TRBV12-4,TRBJ2-6,TGTGCCAGCAGCTATGGAAATTACAGGGCCGGGGCCAACGTCCTGACTTTC,CASSYGNYRAGANVLTF
few,NA,TRBV4-3,TRBJ2-1,TGCGCCAGCAGCCAAGACAGGGCCCTATACAATGAGCAGTTCTTC,CASSQDRALYNEQFF
once,NA,TRBV10-2,TRBJ2-3,TGCGCCAGCAGTGTTCCCTTGGACCGACGATCACTAGATACGCAGTATTTT,CASSVPLDRRSLDTQYF
many,NA,TRBV5-6,TRBJ2-5,TGTGCCAGCAGCATAACCCGAGGATACCGGGAGACCCAGTACTTC,CASSITRGYRETQYF
NA,NA,TRBV19,TRBJ1-1,TGTGCCAGTAGGGTCGGGGGAATGAACACTGAAGCTTTCTTT,CASRVGGMNTEAFF
few,NA,TRBV5-1,TRBJ2-1,TGCGCCAGCAGCTTGCCAGGCGGGGCAAATGAGCAGTTCTTC,CASSLPGGANEQFF